The T cell receptor (beta chain) under discussion was sequenced for a study of CD8 T cells in ankylosing spondylitis. V shed 0 bases and J 8 bases; nucleotides not matched to a gene: 6. Germline CDR1 is LGHNA and CDR2 is YSLEER. The CDR3 is 17 residues long. This clonotype was observed many times. Its matching antigen is unknown. General observations from the study: Eight or nine highly homologous variants made up a TCR beta motif that seemed to typify ankylosing spondylitis blood.

Quantitative molecular-barcoded 5'-RACE generated the TCR beta libraries. TCRdb re-analysed the 5' RACE reads in MiXCR, keeping a single row per CDR3 protein. This sample has about 460,000 distinct CDR3 sequences, with less than 6% found just once. J is TRBJ2-1 and V is TRBV4-3, with TRBD2 matching 14 bases. The source is a male donor with ankylosing spondylitis. Sequenced input: blood, either unsorted or a sorted T cell fraction (not recorded which). This CDR3 is CASSQDRGLAGDDEQFF. DNA for the CDR3: TGCGCCAGCAGCCAAGATAGGGGACTAGCGGGAGATGATGAGCAGTTCTTC.